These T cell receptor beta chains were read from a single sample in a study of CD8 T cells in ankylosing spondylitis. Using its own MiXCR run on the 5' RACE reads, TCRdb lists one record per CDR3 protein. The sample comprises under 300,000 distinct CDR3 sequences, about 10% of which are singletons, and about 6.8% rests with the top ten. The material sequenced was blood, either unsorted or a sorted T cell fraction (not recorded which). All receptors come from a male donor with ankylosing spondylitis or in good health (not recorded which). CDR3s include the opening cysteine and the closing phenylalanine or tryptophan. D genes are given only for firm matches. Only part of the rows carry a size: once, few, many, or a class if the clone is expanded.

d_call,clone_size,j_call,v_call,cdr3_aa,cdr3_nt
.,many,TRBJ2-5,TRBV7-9,CASSVQGLGTQYF,TGTGCCAGCAGCGTACAGGGTCTGGGGACCCAGTACTTC
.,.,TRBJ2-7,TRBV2,CASKITYEQYF,TGTGCCAGCAAGATTACCTACGAGCAGTACTTC
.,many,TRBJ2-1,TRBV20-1,CSARRGDNEQFF,TGCAGTGCTAGGAGAGGGGACAATGAGCAGTTCTTC
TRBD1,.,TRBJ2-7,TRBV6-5,CASSYSAGGSYEQYF,TGTGCCAGCAGTTACTCGGCAGGGGGCTCCTACGAGCAGTACTTC
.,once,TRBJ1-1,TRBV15,CATSFSGNTEAFF,TGTGCCACCAGCTTCTCAGGGAACACTGAAGCTTTCTTT
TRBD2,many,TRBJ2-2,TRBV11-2,CASSLLLAGVFTGELFF,TGTGCCAGCAGCCTCCTGCTAGCGGGAGTATTCACCGGGGAGCTGTTTTTT
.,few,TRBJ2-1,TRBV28,CASSVTGWWNNEQFF,TGTGCCAGCAGTGTAACTGGGTGGTGGAACAATGAGCAGTTCTTC
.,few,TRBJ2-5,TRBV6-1,CASSMSAGQETQYF,TGTGCCAGCAGTATGTCGGCGGGGCAAGAGACCCAGTACTTC
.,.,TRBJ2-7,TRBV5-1,CASSLGPESYEQYF,TGCGCCAGCAGCTTGGGGCCAGAATCCTACGAGCAGTACTTC
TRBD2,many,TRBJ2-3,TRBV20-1,CSGTRLASDTQYF,TGCAGTGGTACTAGACTAGCCTCAGATACGCAGTATTTT
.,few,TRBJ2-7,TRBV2,CASRAGRIPWEQYF,TGTGCCAGCAGGGCGGGACGGATACCTTGGGAGCAGTACTTC
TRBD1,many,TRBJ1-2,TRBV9,CASSVNRGANYGYTF,TGTGCCAGCAGCGTAAACAGGGGAGCGAACTATGGCTACACCTTC
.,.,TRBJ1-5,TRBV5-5,CASSFDGTINSNQPQHF,TGTGCCAGCAGCTTTGACGGAACCATTAATAGCAATCAGCCCCAGCATTTT
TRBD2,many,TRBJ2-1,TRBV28,CASSLIREDSYNEQFF,TGTGCCAGCAGTTTGATTCGGGAGGACTCCTACAATGAGCAGTTCTTC
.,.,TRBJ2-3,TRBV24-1,CATTADSTDTQYF,TGTGCCACCACCGCTGACAGCACAGATACGCAGTATTTT
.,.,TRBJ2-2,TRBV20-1,CSALPGYTGELFF,TGCAGTGCCCTACCGGGGTACACCGGGGAGCTGTTTTTT
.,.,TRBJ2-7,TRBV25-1,CASSEMGEQYF,TGTGCCAGCAGTGAAATGGGCGAGCAGTACTTC
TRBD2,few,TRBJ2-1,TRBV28,CASSSQREQFNEQFF,TGTGCCAGCAGCTCTCAGCGGGAGCAATTCAATGAGCAGTTCTTC
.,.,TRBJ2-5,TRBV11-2,CASSQNRQTQYF,TGTGCCAGCAGTCAAAATAGACAGACCCAGTACTTC
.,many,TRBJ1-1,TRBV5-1,CASSLASVGGGTEAFF,TGCGCCAGCAGCTTGGCCTCGGTTGGGGGTGGCACTGAAGCTTTCTTT
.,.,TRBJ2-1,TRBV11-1,CASSPRVGSMGNEQFF,TGTGCCAGCAGCCCCAGGGTCGGGTCCATGGGGAATGAGCAGTTCTTC
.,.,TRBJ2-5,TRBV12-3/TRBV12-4,CASSLGGPAVTQYF,TGTGCCAGCAGTTTAGGGGGCCCTGCGGTGACCCAGTACTTC
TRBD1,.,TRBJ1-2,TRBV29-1,CSVTDRENYGYTF,TGCAGCGTTACGGACAGGGAAAACTATGGCTACACCTTC
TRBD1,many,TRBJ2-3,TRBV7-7,CASSTGTGITDTQYF,TGTGCCAGCAGCACCGGGACAGGGATCACAGATACGCAGTATTTT
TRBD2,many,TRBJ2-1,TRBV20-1,CSARLGTSGNNEQFF,TGCAGTGCTCGGCTAGGGACTAGCGGGAACAATGAGCAGTTCTTC
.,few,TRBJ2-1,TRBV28,CASKFAGAEQFF,TGTGCCAGCAAATTTGCGGGGGCCGAGCAGTTCTTC
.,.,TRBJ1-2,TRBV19,CASTGTFYGYTF,TGTGCCAGCACAGGGACCTTTTATGGCTACACCTTC
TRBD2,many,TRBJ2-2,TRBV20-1,CSARDGFSSGSVTGELFF,TGCAGTGCTAGAGATGGTTTCTCTAGCGGGAGCGTCACCGGGGAGCTGTTTTTT
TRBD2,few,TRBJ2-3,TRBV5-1,CASSSGLAGGLSGDTQYF,TGCGCCAGCAGCTCCGGACTAGCGGGGGGGCTTAGTGGAGATACGCAGTATTTT
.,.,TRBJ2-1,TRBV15,CATSRSGEQFF,TGTGCCACCAGCAGGAGCGGTGAGCAGTTCTTC
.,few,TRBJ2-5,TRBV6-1,CASSEEGGAKTQYF,TGTGCCAGCAGTGAAGAAGGGGGGGCGAAGACCCAGTACTTC
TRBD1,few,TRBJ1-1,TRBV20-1,CSALDRTNTEAFF,TGCAGTGCTCTGGACAGGACGAACACTGAAGCTTTCTTT
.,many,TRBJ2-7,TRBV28,CASSPTRNAYEQYF,TGTGCCAGCAGCCCGACCCGCAACGCCTACGAGCAGTACTTC
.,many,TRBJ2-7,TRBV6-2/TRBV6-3,CASSFRTASYEQYF,TGTGCCAGCAGTTTCCGGACAGCCTCCTACGAGCAGTACTTC
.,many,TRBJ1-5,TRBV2,CASSWAGANQPQHF,TGTGCCAGCAGTTGGGCAGGCGCAAATCAGCCCCAGCATTTT
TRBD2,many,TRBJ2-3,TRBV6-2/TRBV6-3,CASSGEAGVIDTQYF,TGTGCCAGCAGCGGAGAGGCGGGAGTTATAGATACGCAGTATTTT
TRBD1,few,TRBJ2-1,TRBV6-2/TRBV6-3,CASRSDRVLYNEQFF,TGTGCCAGCAGAAGCGACAGGGTTTTGTACAATGAGCAGTTCTTC
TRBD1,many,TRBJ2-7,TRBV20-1,CSAHGQGFSYEQYF,TGCAGTGCTCACGGACAGGGATTCTCCTACGAGCAGTACTTC
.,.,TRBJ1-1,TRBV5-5,CASSLIGENTEAFF,TGTGCCAGCAGCTTGATAGGGGAGAACACTGAAGCTTTCTTT